This TCR beta chain came from a study of blood T cell repertoires in COVID-19. Study overall: T cells, B-cell-depleted T cells, or PBMCs provided the cDNA or gDNA that served as material.

The V gene's germline CDR1 is MDHEN and CDR2 SYDVKM. The V end lost 7 bases, the J end lost 4 bases, and 14 bases lay between the germline ends. This CDR3 has 13 residues. All recovered Cohort 3 donors got two negative PCRs, got clearance, or saw symptom resolution. Authors' data handling: Amplification of reference gene primers provided the estimated nucleated cell counts. Clones were sequenced by immunoSEQ multiplex PCR, and TCRdb holds only the in-frame ones, with some missing. That table furnishes V, J and clone size, whereas the DNA furnished D and trimming. The data show 190,000 or so clones, roughly 82% seen once.

Sequencing was carried out using PBMCs or T cells enriched from blood (not recorded which). The TCR was taken from a woman aged 30 to 39 who had recovered from COVID-19. V usage is TRBV28 and J usage is TRBJ2-7; tentatively, D is TRBD2 (5 bases). The CDR3 is CASTSPGGYEQYF. Written as DNA, the CDR3 is TGTGCCAGCACATCTCCGGGCGGGTACGAGCAGTACTTC. Supplemented by reference TRBV28 and TRBJ2-7, the full variable domain reads DVKVTQSSRYLVKRTGEKVFLECVQDMDHENMFWYRQDPGLGLRLIYFSYDVKMKEKGDIPEGYSVSREKKERFSLILESASTNQTSMYLCASTSPGGYEQYFGPGTRLTVT.